The clone carrying this T cell receptor beta chain has just a few counts. The data were taken from a study of cytomegalovirus exposure and HLA in healthy donors. V trimming: 7 bases; J trimming: 5 bases; junction bases outside the gene matches: 7. The germline CDR1 and CDR2 sequences are SNHLY and FYNNEI. CDR3 length equals 15 residues. The PCR ran on 60 Vbeta and 13 Jbeta primers. Data came from immunoSEQ multiplex PCR; TCRdb stores just in-frame clones and leaves some out. The table shows about 130,000 clones, with approximately 80% occurring only once. Sequencing used PBMCs. This clonotype was sampled from a man aged 50 or older in good health and CMV-seronegative. V is TRBV2 and J is TRBJ2-2, with TRBD2 identical over 10 bases. The CDR3 reads CASKGLAERTGELFF. In nucleotides, the CDR3 is TGTGCCAGCAAAGGACTAGCGGAAAGGACCGGGGAGCTGTTTTTT.